A selection of T cell receptor beta chains follows, all from one sample in a study of T-cell memory formation after mild COVID-19. Each CDR3 protein gets one entry after TCRdb re-called the 5' RACE reads with MiXCR. The sample gives tens of thousands of distinct CDR3 sequences, approximately 12% of which show up once; 13% to 15% is in the top ten. Sequenced sample: PBMCs or a T cell subset sorted from them (not recorded which). Receptor source: an adult woman who had mild COVID-19 (a few samples of this study predate the infection). Cell type and time point are not known. The CDR3 runs from the conserved cysteine through the conserved F or W. D genes are given only for firm matches. Clone size is not always given. Where it is, it says once, few, many or a class for expanded clones.

d_gene	v_gene	abundance	j_gene	CDR3nt	CDR3aa
NA	TRBV5-4	many	TRBJ1-1	TGTGCCAGCAGCTTGGCGGAGCGTATTGAAGCTTTCTTT	CASSLAERIEAFF
NA	TRBV6-7	many	TRBJ1-1	TGTGCCAGCAGTTACTCGCAGGGGACGAACACTGAAGCTTTCTTT	CASSYSQGTNTEAFF
TRBD1	TRBV18	few	TRBJ2-3	TGTGCCAGCTCACCCATCGGGAGACAGGGGGGCCCTAGCACAGATACGCAGTATTTT	CASSPIGRQGGPSTDTQYF
NA	TRBV18	many	TRBJ1-1	TGTGCCAGCTCAAACCAACAGGCGGGCAGCACTGAAGCTTTCTTT	CASSNQQAGSTEAFF
NA	TRBV12-5	many	TRBJ2-7	TGTGCTAGTCGATCCGGGAGCACCTACGAGCAGTACTTC	CASRSGSTYEQYF
TRBD1	TRBV5-6	many	TRBJ1-2	TGTGCCAGCAGCGGGACAGGGAGGGGTGGCTACACCTTC	CASSGTGRGGYTF
NA	TRBV5-4	few	TRBJ2-1	TGTGCCAGCAGCTTGGGACTCCCAGCCTACAATGAGCAGTTCTTC	CASSLGLPAYNEQFF
NA	TRBV18	many	TRBJ1-3	TGTGCCAGTTCCCCTGGAAACACCATATATTTT	CASSPGNTIYF
NA	TRBV29-1	once	TRBJ1-5	TGCAGCGTTGAAGGTTCGTCAGTAGGGCAGCCCCAGCATTTT	CSVEGSSVGQPQHF
NA	TRBV10-3	many	TRBJ1-5	TGTGCCATCGGACAGAAAAATCAGCCCCAGCATTTT	CAIGQKNQPQHF
NA	TRBV4-1	many	TRBJ1-5	TGCGCCAGCAGCCAAGATGTGGGGACACCCAGCAATCAGCCCCAGCATTTT	CASSQDVGTPSNQPQHF
TRBD1	TRBV7-9	many	TRBJ1-2	TGTGCCGGCAGCTTCGACAGGGGGCGTGCCTATGGCTACACCTTC	CAGSFDRGRAYGYTF
TRBD1	TRBV6-5	many	TRBJ1-4	TGTGCCAGCAGTTATGGACAGGGGTCTGAAAAACTGTTTTTT	CASSYGQGSEKLFF
NA	TRBV11-2	many	TRBJ2-7	TGTGCCAGCAGCCACAGAGGCAGCTACGAGCAGTACTTC	CASSHRGSYEQYF
TRBD1	TRBV19	many	TRBJ1-6	TGTGCCAGCCACAGGGGACTTCATAATTCACCCCTCCACTTT	CASHRGLHNSPLHF
TRBD2	TRBV14	many	TRBJ2-2	TGTGCCAGCAGCCAAGTCGGGACTAGTTCGGTCGGGGAGCTGTTTTTT	CASSQVGTSSVGELFF
NA	TRBV5-1	many	TRBJ2-2	TGCGCCAGCAGCTTAGAGGGAGTAGGAGCGACCTCGGGCACCGGGGAGCTGTTTTTT	CASSLEGVGATSGTGELFF
NA	TRBV12-3/TRBV12-4	many	TRBJ1-4	TGTGCCAGCAGGGGGGACAACCTTGAAAAACTGTTTTTT	CASRGDNLEKLFF
TRBD1	TRBV7-6	many	TRBJ2-5	TGTGCCAGCAGCCCCTACAGGGGGAGCCAAGAGACCCAGTACTTC	CASSPYRGSQETQYF
TRBD2	TRBV19	many	TRBJ2-1	TGTGCCAGTAGGGTGGGGGGGACCTACTCCTACAATGAGCAGTTCTTC	CASRVGGTYSYNEQFF
NA	TRBV19	many	TRBJ2-5	TGTGCCAGTAGTCCAAGAGGGGGGGTGGAGACCCAGTACTTC	CASSPRGGVETQYF
NA	TRBV5-5	many	TRBJ1-5	TGTGCCAGCAGCTTGGAAGGGGCCCCCCGACAGCCCCAGCATTTT	CASSLEGAPRQPQHF
TRBD1	TRBV19	many	TRBJ2-6	TGTGCCAGTACCGGCGACAGGGCTGGGGCCAACGTCCTGACTTTC	CASTGDRAGANVLTF
TRBD2	TRBV29-1	many	TRBJ2-1	TGCAGCGTTCATTCCCCGGGACTAGCGGGACGAAATGAGCAGTTCTTC	CSVHSPGLAGRNEQFF
NA	TRBV19	many	TRBJ2-7	TGTGCCAGTACGTGGTCACACCGGACCTACGAGCAGTACTTC	CASTWSHRTYEQYF
NA	TRBV30	many	TRBJ1-5	TGTGCCTGGGGGCGGAGGGGCAATCAGCCCCAGCATTTT	CAWGRRGNQPQHF
TRBD2	TRBV29-1	NA	TRBJ2-1	TGCAGCGTGATGACTAGCGGGTACAATGAGCAGTTCTTC	CSVMTSGYNEQFF
NA	TRBV20-1	many	TRBJ1-1	TGCAGTGCCTGGGAACAGACAAACACTGAAGCTTTCTTT	CSAWEQTNTEAFF
NA	TRBV20-1	many	TRBJ1-2	TGCAGTGCCCCGGTCGGAGGGGTGGATGGCTACACCTTC	CSAPVGGVDGYTF
NA	TRBV5-4	many	TRBJ2-1	TGTGCCAGCAGCTTGGGTCACCCCTCCTACAATGAGCAGTTCTTC	CASSLGHPSYNEQFF
TRBD1	TRBV19	many	TRBJ1-1	TGTGCCAGTAGTATAGGATCAGGGGGGCTGGCTGAAGCTTTCTTT	CASSIGSGGLAEAFF
TRBD1	TRBV12-3/TRBV12-4	medium-sized	TRBJ2-3	TGTGCCAGCAGCAGACAGGGATTCACAGATACGCAGTATTTT	CASSRQGFTDTQYF
TRBD2	TRBV6-6	many	TRBJ2-7	TGTGCCAGCAGTTCCCAGACTAGCGGTACCTACGAGCAGTACTTC	CASSSQTSGTYEQYF
NA	TRBV29-1	many	TRBJ2-7	TGCAGCGTTGCGGGCCAGGGGTACGAGCAGTACTTC	CSVAGQGYEQYF
NA	TRBV3-1	many	TRBJ2-3	TGTGCCAGCAGCCAAGCCGACATCTTGAATACGCAGTATTTT	CASSQADILNTQYF